These 17 T cell receptor beta chains share one sample of origin, sequenced in a study of blood T cell repertoires in COVID-19. Assay: immunoSEQ multiplex PCR; the TCRdb copy retains only in-frame clones and omits some. The sample has under 80,000 clones, approximately 87% seen once. The sample was peripheral blood. Every receptor here comes from a man between 45 and 60 years old with active COVID-19.

This chain uses TRBV11-3 with TRBJ1-6, with D maybe TRBD1 (6 bases). The CDR3 extends over 15 amino acids. Per the germline V gene, CDR1 is SGHNT and CDR2 is YENEEA. Between the trimmed V and J ends, which lost 2 bases and 7 bases, there was a span of 12 bases. The CDR3 here is CASSLIGGTNSPLHF. The CDR3 DNA is TGTGCCAGCAGCTTAATAGGGGGTACCAATTCACCCCTCCACTTT.

The genes are TRBV11-2 and TRBJ1-2; unclear D gene. Germline V gene lookup returns CDR1 SGHAT and CDR2 FQNNGV. Between the trimmed V and J ends, which lost 0 bases and 2 bases, there was a span of 4 bases. The CDR3 has 13 amino acids. This CDR3 is CASSLDRNYGYTF. The CDR3 nucleotides are TGTGCCAGCAGCTTAGACAGGAACTATGGCTACACCTTC.

The count of this clone is one. The chain combines TRBV29-1 with TRBJ2-1, with 10 nucleotides matching TRBD2. The CDR3 is 15 amino acids. CDR1 SQVTM and CDR2 ANQGSEA come from the germline V gene. Trimming took 5 bases from V and 7 from J; bases not matched to a gene: 11. CDR3 nucleotide sequence: TGCAGCGTTCGGTCGAGGTCTAGCGGGAGTAATGAGCAGTTCTTC. It specifies CSVRSRSSGSNEQFF.

J is TRBJ2-7 and V is TRBV18; TRBD1 agrees at 9 bases. Germline V gene sequence: CDR1 KGHSH, CDR2 LQKENI. The CDR3 length is 15 residues. Trimming cost V 4 bases and J 1 base; bases outside gene matches: 5. CDR3 amino acids: CASSRTGGNSYEQYF. For the CDR3, the DNA is TGTGCCAGCTCACGTACAGGGGGCAATTCCTACGAGCAGTACTTC.

This clone turned up a few times. The chain has TRBV6-2 or TRBV6-3 and TRBJ2-1; tentatively, D is TRBD2 (6 bases). The CDR3 is 14 residues long. Germline CDR1 reads MNHEY; CDR2 reads SVGEGT. The ends were cut back, 5 bases at V and 2 bases at J, with 10 bases in the middle. This CDR3 reads CASSLGTPYNEQFF. In DNA form, the CDR3 reads TGTGCCAGCAGTCTCGGGACTCCCTACAATGAGCAGTTCTTC.

The chain combines TRBV10-3 with TRBJ1-5; D is possibly TRBD1 (6 bases). Trimming removed 3 bases at V and 6 bases at J, with 15 bases between. Looked up from germline, CDR1 is ENHRY and CDR2 is SYGVKD. This CDR3 is 15 amino acids long. CDR3 bases: TGTGCCATCAGTGAAACAGGGATTCGGGGTCAGCCCCAGCATTTT. The encoded protein is CAISETGIRGQPQHF.

The genes are TRBV14 and TRBJ2-7; no reliable D call. CDR3 size: 11 residues. The ends were cut back, 8 bases at V and 6 bases at J, with 11 bases in the middle. Germline CDR1 SGHDN, CDR2 FVKESK. The CDR3 nucleotides are TGTGCCAGCGCCGGTCGGTCCGAGCAGTACTTC. Amino acid sequence: CASAGRSEQYF.

The chain uses TRBV6-5 and TRBJ2-1; TRBD2 might be the D (6 bases). Germline assignment: CDR1 MNHEY and CDR2 SVGAGI. The CDR3 has 13 residues. V lost 4 bases to trimming and J lost 9 bases, with 13 bases between them. CDR3 residues: CASSLTRVGEQFF. In DNA form, the CDR3 reads TGTGCCAGCAGTTTGACTAGGGTTGGTGAGCAGTTCTTC.

This clone was counted once. V gene TRBV12-3 or TRBV12-4 combines with J gene TRBJ2-7; possibly TRBD1 for D (6 bases). V was cut by 6 bases and J by 4 bases, with 7 bases left in between. The CDR3 extends over 11 amino acids. CDR3 coding DNA: TGTGCCAGCAGACAGGGTTACGAGCAGTACTTC. This encodes CASRQGYEQYF.

The rearrangement links TRBV5-4 to TRBJ2-1; no clear D. Germline values: CDR1 SGHNT, CDR2 YYREEE (reference sequence). The CDR3 has 14 amino acids. Trimming took 4 bases from V and 9 from J, leaving 17 bases between them. The CDR3 bases are TGTGCCAGCAGCCTACCCTCGCGAATCGGTGAGCAGTTCTTC. Protein: CASSLPSRIGEQFF.

This clone showed up just a few times. The chain employs TRBV6-5 and TRBJ1-1; 7 nucleotides line up with TRBD1. CDR1 MNHEY and CDR2 SVGAGI come from the germline V gene. With V trimmed by 6 bases and J by 4 bases, 8 bases remained unmatched. The CDR3 runs 14 residues. The CDR3 DNA sequence: TGTGCCAGCAGGTCACCGGCAGGGGGCACTGAAGCTTTCTTT. Translation gives CASRSPAGGTEAFF.

This clone was observed once. The chain is built from TRBV5-1 and TRBJ2-5; the match to TRBD2 covers 7 bases. From germline, CDR1 is SGHRS and CDR2 YFSETQ. Unmatched junction bases numbered 8, after V lost 3 bases and J lost 6 bases. The CDR3 is 14 residues long. CDR3 in DNA: TGCGCCAGCAGCTCCGGACTAGAAAAAAAGACCCAGTACTTC. It codes for CASSSGLEKKTQYF.

The V gene is TRBV3-1 (or the pseudogene TRBV3-2), the J gene TRBJ2-5, with 7 nucleotides matching TRBD2. CDR1 and CDR2 (germline): LGHDT, YNNKEL (reference sequence). The junction had 3 bases not matched to a gene; V was cut back by 0 bases and J by 2 bases. CDR3 size: 15 residues. CDR3 nucleotide sequence: TGTGCCAGCAGCCAAGATTTGCGGGGGCAAGAGACCCAGTACTTC. It yields the protein CASSQDLRGQETQYF.

The gene calls are TRBV5-1 and TRBJ1-2, with D possibly matching TRBD1 (6 bases). The CDR3 consists of 13 residues. With 4 bases removed from V and 2 bases from J, the gap between germline ends came to 9 bases. The germline V gene has CDR1 SGHRS and CDR2 YFSETQ. CDR3 sequence (DNA): TGCGCCAGCAGCACCACAGGGAACTATGGCTACACCTTC. Translating gives CASSTTGNYGYTF.

This clone was picked up one time. The chain couples TRBV11-2 to TRBJ2-5; 7 nucleotides agree with TRBD1. From germline, CDR1 is SGHAT and CDR2 FQNNGV. This CDR3 comprises 14 residues. V lost 6 bases and J lost 5; bases outside the gene matches: 9. The CDR3 bases are TGTGCCAGCAGTACAGGACAGGTGGAGGAGACCCAGTACTTC. Translated, it gives CASSTGQVEETQYF.

This clone was seen just once. The rearrangement joins TRBV28 to TRBJ2-7, with D tentatively TRBD2 (6 bases). Germline CDR1 is MDHEN and CDR2 is SYDVKM. V was trimmed by 6 bases and J by 7 bases, leaving 16 bases between them. The CDR3 is 13 residues long. The CDR3 nucleotides read TGTGCCAGCAGCTGGGACTCCGTGGGGGAGCAGTACTTC. Protein: CASSWDSVGEQYF.

The chain employs TRBV11-3 and TRBJ2-2, with D possibly TRBD1 on 5 matching bases. Germline V gene lookup returns CDR1 SGHNT and CDR2 YENEEA. The CDR3 has 14 amino acids. V was pared by 3 bases and J by 4 bases, with 9 bases between. CDR3 in DNA: TGTGCCAGCAGCTTCAGGGATCGCACCGGGGAGCTGTTTTTT. It specifies CASSFRDRTGELFF.